The 5 T cell receptor beta chains below were found in one sample sequenced in a study of blood T cell repertoires in COVID-19. Sequencing used immunoSEQ multiplex PCR; TCRdb keeps in-frame clones, though not all of them. Here the sample spans about 180,000 clones, 89% being singletons. Sequencing input: PBMCs or T cells enriched from blood (not recorded which). These receptors were taken from a woman aged 40 to 50 with acute COVID-19.

The chain carries TRBV4-1 and TRBJ2-7, with 7 bases that match TRBD1. The CDR3 totals 16 residues. CDR1 MGHRA and CDR2 YSYEKL come from the germline V gene. Germline trimming cut 4 bases from V and 7 bases from J; bases unmatched to any gene: 16. CDR3 sequence (DNA): TGCGCCAGCAGCCGTTCTGGTAGGACAGGTAGAGAAGAGCAGTACTTC. Translating gives CASSRSGRTGREEQYF.

V is TRBV18 and J is TRBJ2-2; 7 bases are shared with TRBD1. The CDR3 is made up of 17 amino acids. With V trimmed by 3 bases and J by 1 base, 8 bases remained unmatched. Germline V gives CDR1 KGHSH, CDR2 LQKENI. CDR3 DNA sequence: TGTGCCAGCTCACCTGCCGGGACAGCCAAGAACACCGGGGAGCTGTTTTTT. Its protein is CASSPAGTAKNTGELFF.

This clone was picked up one time. V is TRBV2 and J is TRBJ2-3, with 10 bases identical to TRBD2. V was pared by 2 bases and J by 6 bases, with 5 bases of the junction left unmatched. The CDR3 length is 15 residues. Looked up from germline, CDR1 is SNHLY and CDR2 is FYNNEI. In DNA form, the CDR3 reads TGTGCCAGCAGTGAAACAGCGGGGGGGCTTGATACGCAGTATTTT. Translated: CASSETAGGLDTQYF. Variable domain in full (rest from reference TRBV2 and TRBJ2-3): EPEVTQTPSHQVTQMGQEVILRCVPISNHLYFYWYRQILGQKVEFLVSFYNNEISEKSEIFDDQFSVERPDGSNFTLKIRSTKLEDSAMYFCASSETAGGLDTQYFGPGTRLTVL.

This clone appeared a single time. V and J are TRBV7-3 and TRBJ2-3, with a possible D match to TRBD2 (7 bases). Trimming left V 5 bases short and J 2 bases short, with 14 bases between. Germline assignment: CDR1 SGHTA and CDR2 FQGTGA. The CDR3 covers 15 residues. The CDR3 DNA is TGTGCCAGCAGCCCCAGGGGAGGGGACACAGATACGCAGTATTTT. This sequence encodes CASSPRGGDTDTQYF.

This clone was counted many times. The chain uses TRBV15 and TRBJ1-5, with D perhaps TRBD1 (5 bases). Trimming cost V 4 bases and J 5 bases, with 9 bases left between them. Germline V gene data show CDR1 as LNHNV and CDR2 as YYDKDF (reference sequence). The CDR3 consists of 13 residues. In nucleotides, the CDR3 is TGTGCCACCAGCACGACAGTTCATCAGCCCCAGCATTTT. Protein sequence: CATSTTVHQPQHF.